The entry that follows covers one T cell receptor beta chain sequence. An end of the junction differs from the germline gene, which may be a read error. Patients from Seattle were sampled longitudinally, starting during active infection. This specimen comes from a study of blood T cell repertoires in COVID-19. Study context: The study drew acute and convalescent COVID-19 samples from the United States, Italy and Spain. In each case, the material was cDNA or gDNA derived from T cells, B-cell-depleted T cells, or PBMCs.

In the original workflow: Amplification of reference gene primers provided the estimated nucleated cell counts. Sequenced by immunoSEQ multiplex PCR; TCRdb stores in-frame clones only, minus some. That table supplies the V and J calls and clone size; D and trimming were determined from the DNA. The repertoire has about 160,000 clones, roughly 80% of them found once; the top ten carry 7%. Germline values: CDR1 SGDLS, CDR2 YYNGEE. This CDR3 is 13 amino acids long. Sequenced: peripheral blood. The TCR was taken from a middle-aged woman with COVID-19, enrolled during active disease. The V and J genes are TRBV9 and TRBJ2-7, with TRBD2 matching 11 bases. This chain's CDR3 is CASSPGTSGGGFF. The CDR3, as DNA: TGTGCCAGCAGCCCCGGGACTAGCGGAGGGGGGTTCTTC.